This T cell receptor beta chain was captured by sequencing in a study of early T cells in non-severe SARS-CoV-2 infection. TCRdb processed the 5' RACE reads anew with MiXCR; each CDR3 protein has one entry. This table has fewer than 50,000 distinct CDR3 sequences, less than 15% appearing once. J gave up 6 bases and V 0 bases, and 2 bases lay outside the gene matches. From germline, CDR1 is SGDLS and CDR2 YYNGEE. This CDR3 is 14 amino acids long. Sample: whole blood. This rearrangement joins TRBV9 to TRBJ2-2, with 7 nucleotides matching TRBD2. This TCR was sampled from an adult who was a healthcare worker with PCR-confirmed SARS-CoV-2 infection or an uninfected control (not recorded which). This CDR3 reads CASSVVGRAGELFF. As DNA, the CDR3 is TGTGCCAGCAGCGTAGTGGGGAGGGCCGGGGAGCTGTTTTTT.